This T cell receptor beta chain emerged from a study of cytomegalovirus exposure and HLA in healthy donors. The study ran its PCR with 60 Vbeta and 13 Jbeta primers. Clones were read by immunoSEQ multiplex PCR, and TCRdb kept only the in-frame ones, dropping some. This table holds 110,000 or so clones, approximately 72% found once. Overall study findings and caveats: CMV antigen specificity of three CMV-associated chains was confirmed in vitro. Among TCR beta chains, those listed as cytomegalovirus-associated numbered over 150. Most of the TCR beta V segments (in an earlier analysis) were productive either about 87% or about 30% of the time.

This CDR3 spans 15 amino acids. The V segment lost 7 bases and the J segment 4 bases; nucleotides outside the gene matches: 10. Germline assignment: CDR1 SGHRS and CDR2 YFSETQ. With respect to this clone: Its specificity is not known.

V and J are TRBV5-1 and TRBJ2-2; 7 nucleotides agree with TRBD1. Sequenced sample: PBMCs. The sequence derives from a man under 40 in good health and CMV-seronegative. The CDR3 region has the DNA TGCGCCAGCCAGCAAGGGGGCGCTGGCACCGGGGAGCTGTTTTTT. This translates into CASQQGGAGTGELFF.